The source of this T cell receptor beta chain is a study of OX40 agonist ivuxolimab in advanced cancers. The overall study: The dose-escalation group included hepatocellular carcinoma, melanoma, renal cell carcinoma and head and neck cancer.

This CDR3 has 9 residues. V was pared by 7 bases and J by 6 bases, with 4 bases between. CDR1 and CDR2 from the germline V gene are SGHRS and YFSETQ. TCRdb keeps only in-frame clones here, not all; method: immunoSEQ multiplex PCR. The sample lists approximately 98,000 clones; approximately 80% were seen once. This clone was found once. Its target is not known. Study-level findings and limits: CD4+ and CD8+ T cells in blood underwent clonal expansion by week 6 at 0.1 to 3.0 mg/kg.

The sequences come from CD4+ or CD8+ T cells sorted from blood, collected in a trial of the OX40 agonist ivuxolimab. The V and J genes are TRBV5-1 and TRBJ1-2; D remains unclear. The clonotype comes from an adult with an advanced solid tumor such as melanoma, head and neck, liver or kidney cancer. The CDR3 DNA reads TGCGCCAGCTTTAATGGCTACACCTTC. Its translation is CASFNGYTF.